A single TCR beta chain is shown here with its context. The sample originates from a study of blood T cells in healthy people across ages. Trimming cost V 7 bases and J 7 bases, with 14 bases left between them. The CDR3 contains 13 residues. Germline CDR1 is SGDLS and CDR2 is YYNGEE. A sample-barcoded 5' primer and a J-beta primer mix were used in a second PCR of about 6 to 12 cycles. One entry per CDR3 protein, called by TCRdb with MiXCR from the 5' RACE reads. The repertoire holds about 1.1 million distinct CDR3 sequences, with roughly two fifths as singletons. This TCR was recovered from a man between 18 and 35 years old in good health. The chain is built from TRBV9 and TRBJ1-4; D remains unclear. Sample: blood. CDR3 sequence: CASQPDGGEKLFF. CDR3 nucleotide sequence: TGTGCCAGCCAACCCGATGGTGGTGAAAAACTGTTTTTT.